Below are 18 T cell receptor beta chains sequenced from a single sample in a study of STAT5B mutations in CD4+ large granular lymphocyte leukemia. Repertoires were generated with immunoSEQ multiplex PCR, while TCRdb's copy carries only in-frame clones and drops some. The data contain 30,000 or so clones, approximately 73% of them singletons. Sequenced sample: CD4+ T cells from blood buffy coats. All receptors derive from a human donor in good health.

The rearrangement joins TRBV30 to TRBJ1-6; D gene uncertain. Looked up from germline, CDR1 is GTSNPN and CDR2 is SVGIG (reference sequence). The CDR3 length is 13 residues. Deletions cut 5 bases from V and 7 bases from J, with 12 bases between. Written as DNA, the CDR3 is TGTGCCTGGGCCAGGTCTCCAAATTCACCCCTCCACTTT. Its protein product is CAWARSPNSPLHF.

The chain links TRBV6-4 to TRBJ2-2; 8 bases map to TRBD2. V lost 4 bases and J lost 3; bases outside the gene matches: 1. CDR1 is MRHNA, CDR2 SNTAGT, per germline. The CDR3 is made up of 14 amino acids. The CDR3 is CASSVLADTGELFF. DNA of the CDR3: TGTGCCAGCAGTGTACTAGCGGACACCGGGGAGCTGTTTTTT.

The chain combines TRBV4-2 with TRBJ2-3; 8 bases are shared with TRBD2. The V gene end was trimmed by 2 bases and the J gene end by 7 bases; junction bases not matched to a gene: 5. This CDR3 contains 14 residues. Germline lookup yields CDR1 LGHNA and CDR2 YNFKEQ. CDR3 DNA: TGTGCCAGCAGCCAATCAGCGGGAGTTAATACGCAGTATTTT. Amino acid sequence: CASSQSAGVNTQYF.

V gene TRBV7-9 combines with J gene TRBJ2-7; the D is unclear. V lost 1 base and J 4 bases, leaving 11 bases between the germline ends. The CDR3 is 14 amino acids. Germline assignment: CDR1 SEHNR and CDR2 FQNEAQ (reference sequence). The CDR3 spells CASSLVARSYEQYF. The CDR3 nucleotides are TGTGCCAGCAGCTTAGTGGCCAGGAGTTACGAGCAGTACTTC.

This clone was seen only once. The chain combines TRBV5-6 with TRBJ1-1, with D hard to call. CDR3 length: 15 amino acids. Germline CDR1 SGHDT, CDR2 YYEEEE. V gave up 0 bases and J gave up 1 base, with 10 bases separating them. CDR3 nucleotide sequence: TGTGCCAGCAGCTTGGACCCTACCGAGAACACTGAAGCTTTCTTT. Protein product: CASSLDPTENTEAFF.

The chain links TRBV7-8 to TRBJ1-4; weak D call: TRBD1 (5 bases). This CDR3 spans 18 amino acids. Looked up from germline, CDR1 is SGHVS and CDR2 is FQNEAQ. Deletions cut 2 bases from V and 0 bases from J, with 16 bases between. Here the CDR3 DNA reads TGTGCCAGCAGCTTAACCTGGTGGGACTCCACAACTAATGAAAAACTGTTTTTT. Protein sequence: CASSLTWWDSTTNEKLFF.

The chain has TRBV19 and TRBJ1-2; no reliable D call. Per germline, CDR1 LNHDA and CDR2 SQIVND (reference sequence). This CDR3 has 13 residues. The CDR3 DNA reads as TGTGTCACTTCCGAGACGGGAGACTATGGCTACACCTTC. It encodes CVTSETGDYGYTF.

The V gene is TRBV27, the J gene TRBJ2-7; D gene ambiguous. The CDR3 loop spans 13 amino acids. Trimming shortened V by 8 bases and J by 3 bases, and 14 bases separated the two germline ends. Looked up from germline, CDR1 is MNHEY and CDR2 is SMNVEV (reference sequence). The CDR3 DNA follows: TGTGCCAGCTCCGACTTAGCTGGCTACGAGCAGTACTTC. Translating gives CASSDLAGYEQYF.

The V and J genes are TRBV5-4 and TRBJ2-5; 9 nucleotides align to TRBD2. This CDR3 region has 16 residues. V was pared by 4 bases and J by 3 bases, with 10 bases of the junction left unmatched. CDR1 SGHNT and CDR2 YYREEE come from the germline V gene (reference sequence). This CDR3 is CASSRGLAGREETQYF. The CDR3 DNA follows: TGTGCCAGCAGCCGGGGTCTAGCGGGACGCGAAGAGACCCAGTACTTC.

This chain connects TRBV4-3 to TRBJ1-2; 7 bases line up with TRBD1. Trimming at V came to 0 bases and at J to 7 bases, leaving 5 bases not matched to a gene. Germline lookup yields CDR1 LGHNA and CDR2 YSLEER. The CDR3 totals 14 residues. CDR3 DNA sequence: TGCGCCAGCAGCCAAGAGACAGGGAACGTTGGCTACACCTTC. Translating it yields CASSQETGNVGYTF.

The CDR3 protein is CASSPRPGLGINTQYF. CDR3 DNA sequence: TGTGCCAGCAGCCCCCGACCTGGGCTAGGAATAAATACGCAGTATTTT. The chain recombines TRBV7-8 with TRBJ2-3; D unresolved. The CDR3 spans 16 residues. Germline loops: CDR1 SGHVS, CDR2 FQNEAQ. Trimming shortened V by 5 bases and J by 7 bases, and 22 bases separated the two germline ends.

The rearrangement joins TRBV5-1 to TRBJ1-6; weak D call: TRBD1 (5 bases). In germline, CDR1 is SGHRS, CDR2 YFSETQ. There are 15 residues in the CDR3. The V and J ends lost 4 bases and 9 bases respectively, with 17 bases between them. In DNA, the CDR3 is TGCGCCAGCAGCCCCGACGGGGGTGGCGGTTCACCCCTCCACTTT. It encodes CASSPDGGGGSPLHF. Combining the CDR3 with reference TRBV5-1 and TRBJ1-6 gives the whole variable domain KAGVTQTPRYLIKTRGQQVTLSCSPISGHRSVSWYQQTPGQGLQFLFEYFSETQRNKGNFPGRFSGRQFSNSRSEMNVSTLELGDSALYLCASSPDGGGGSPLHFGNGTRLTVT.

The gene calls are TRBV10-1 and TRBJ2-5, with 11 nucleotides matching TRBD1. Trimming removed 3 bases from V and 2 bases from J; junction bases left unmatched: 5. CDR3 size: 16 residues. Per germline, CDR1 WNHNN and CDR2 SYGVQD (reference sequence). CDR3 coding DNA: TGCGCCAGCAGTGACCCTCGGGACAGGGGGCAAGAGACCCAGTACTTC. It is translated as CASSDPRDRGQETQYF.

The J gene is TRBJ1-4, the V gene TRBV7-2, with D possibly matching TRBD1 (5 bases). Germline V gives CDR1 SGHTA, CDR2 FQGNSA. V lost 0 bases and J lost 5, with 7 bases in between. CDR3 length equals 14 residues. CDR3 protein: CASSLAGVNEKLFF. CDR3 bases: TGTGCCAGCAGCTTAGCGGGGGTCAATGAAAAACTGTTTTTT.

In this sample, this clone turned up a few times. The chain carries TRBV4-3 and TRBJ1-3; 9 nucleotides line up with TRBD1. From germline, CDR1 is LGHNA and CDR2 YSLEER. The CDR3 has 15 amino acids. J lost 2 bases, V lost 4 bases, and 3 bases had no gene match. The CDR3 sequence is CASSRDRGTGNTIYF. For the CDR3, the DNA is TGCGCCAGCAGCCGCGACAGGGGGACTGGAAACACCATATATTTT.

Of note for this clone: Distinct nucleotide sequences in the sample also encode this CDR3. This chain joins TRBV15 and TRBJ2-5, with D uncertain. The CDR3 spans 15 residues. CDR1 and CDR2 (germline): LNHNV, YYDKDF (reference sequence). Trimming cost V 0 bases and J 2 bases, with 10 bases left between them. The CDR3 sequence is CATSRDLTAQETQYF. The CDR3 region has the DNA TGTGCCACCAGCAGAGATTTAACAGCTCAAGAGACCCAGTACTTC.

The rearrangement uses TRBV25-1 and TRBJ2-5; 9 nucleotides align to TRBD2. The assigned J gene may be wrong: the sequence end matches TRBJ2-7 better. This CDR3 has 16 residues. Looked up from germline, CDR1 is MGHDK and CDR2 is SYGVNS. CDR3 in amino acids: CASSEPSSGVSYEQYF. As DNA, the CDR3 is TGTGCCAGCAGTGAACCCTCTAGCGGGGTTTCCTACGAGCAGTACTTC.

The rearrangement links TRBV19 to TRBJ2-1; no reliable D call. The germline CDR1 and CDR2 sequences are LNHDA and SQIVND (reference sequence). Trimming stripped 4 bases from V and 1 base from J, with 11 bases between. The CDR3 spans 15 residues. The CDR3 loop is CASSSGPQSYNEQFF. In DNA, the CDR3 is TGTGCCAGTAGTAGTGGACCCCAGTCCTACAATGAGCAGTTCTTC.